Below, one T cell receptor beta chain is given with its context. The sample belongs to a study of T cell changes during pregnancy in multiple sclerosis. The repertoire was sequenced with immunoSEQ multiplex PCR; TCRdb's copy has only in-frame clones and lacks some. The data show 75,000 to 80,000 clones, roughly 95% seen once. The CDR3 is made up of 15 amino acids. V lost 2 bases, J lost 4 bases, and 12 bases lay in between. Germline V gene data show CDR1 as SGDLS and CDR2 as YYNGEE. The sequence was obtained from a female donor in good health, enrolled as a control in a pregnancy study. The sample here was peripheral blood, taken in the second trimester of pregnancy. This chain uses TRBV9 with TRBJ2-2; perhaps TRBD2 as D (6 bases). CDR3 nucleotides: TGTGCCAGCAGCGTGGGGGGAATTTTCACCGGGGAGCTGTTTTTT. This encodes CASSVGGIFTGELFF.